This entry describes one T cell receptor (beta chain). No cognate antigen has been identified for it. No much larger clone exists at a distance of one base, and base qualities are not known. This sample was included in a study of T cells after yellow fever vaccination (dated by TCRdb to the late 2010s). Some background on the complete study: The SMART-Seq v4 Ultra Low Input RNA kit was used to prepare libraries from fractions with low cell numbers. To follow T-cell clones before and after primary and booster YFV17D yellow fever vaccination, bulk TCR alpha and beta repertoires were sequenced over time. Bulk PBMC replicates and cell subsets were isolated from blood drawn at multiple timepoints before and after both primary and secondary immunization. Two healthy male donors, one aged 18 to 30 and one aged 30 to 40 years, made up the cohort.

Trimming removed 4 bases from V and 3 bases from J; the gene matches leave 6 bases unexplained. The CDR3 starts with the cysteine, ends with the phenylalanine, and has 15 residues. Only CDR3 DNA remains: 45 bases, in frame from the first base. Via the germline V gene, CDR1 is MNHEY and CDR2 SVGEGT. TCR cDNA was synthesized by 5'RACE template switching, through which a universal primer site and unique molecular identifiers were introduced. cDNA synthesis was primed from both the TCR alpha and TCR beta constant segments. Library amplification used two PCR steps, and the second PCR step added sample barcodes and sequencing adapters. Sequencing of the libraries was done on either Illumina HiSeq 2500 (2x100 bp) or NovaSeq (2x150 bp). Concerning the study's data processing: MIGEC handled demultiplexing of reads and collapsing into UMI consensus sequences, while MiXCR performed V(D)J alignment. Vaccine-responding clonotypes were defined with edgeR using replicate PBMC samples, requiring FDR below 0.01 and a log2 fold change above 5 up to day 15. Bulk clonotypes were assigned CD4 or CD8 identity according to which sequenced CD4 or CD8 repertoire held them at higher abundance. TCRdb cleaned the public reads at Q25 with fastp, built clones with MiXCR and kept in-frame beta chains. Rows are combined by CDR3 protein, so each entry shows the most common genes and DNA. These V and J calls derive from TCRdb rather than the authors' analysis. The sample profile shows a few hundred thousand distinct CDR3 sequences; about 6.6% of them were found once. The top ten clones comprise 18% of the sample.

The research as a whole found: Most clones expanded after primary vaccination (around 97% of CD4 and roughly 88% of CD8) were re-detected after the booster, suggesting that broad memory maintenance occurred. A small share of clonotypes was detected in both CD4 and CD8 compartments, with the overlap likely arising from convergent recombination. The study included only a couple of donors, which limits how far the findings can be generalized. FACS-sorted repertoires could contain abundant contaminating clonotypes from the bulk population, so computational filtering was required. The secondary T-cell response was found to be weaker but faster than the primary response, with a peak reached on day 5 rather than on day 15.

The treatment or condition label here, explained by the study, means: live attenuated yellow fever vaccine strain. At each blood-draw timepoint, two biological replicates of bulk PBMCs were collected. A standard Ficoll-Paque protocol was used to isolate PBMCs from peripheral blood. TriZol was used to extract RNA from bulk PBMCs, CD4 and CD8 fractions, and dextramer-positive and dextramer-negative fractions. The receptor was isolated from a man aged 18-30 years who received the YFV17D yellow fever vaccine. In this chain, TRBV6-2 or TRBV6-3 is recombined with TRBJ2-1; 7 middle bases align to TRBD1. Sequences were derived from PBMCs, sampled roughly 46 days after the first yellow fever vaccination. The nucleotide sequence reads TGTGCCAGCAGTTTCCGGGACAGCCTCTACAATGAGCAGTTCTTC. Its translation is CASSFRDSLYNEQFF.